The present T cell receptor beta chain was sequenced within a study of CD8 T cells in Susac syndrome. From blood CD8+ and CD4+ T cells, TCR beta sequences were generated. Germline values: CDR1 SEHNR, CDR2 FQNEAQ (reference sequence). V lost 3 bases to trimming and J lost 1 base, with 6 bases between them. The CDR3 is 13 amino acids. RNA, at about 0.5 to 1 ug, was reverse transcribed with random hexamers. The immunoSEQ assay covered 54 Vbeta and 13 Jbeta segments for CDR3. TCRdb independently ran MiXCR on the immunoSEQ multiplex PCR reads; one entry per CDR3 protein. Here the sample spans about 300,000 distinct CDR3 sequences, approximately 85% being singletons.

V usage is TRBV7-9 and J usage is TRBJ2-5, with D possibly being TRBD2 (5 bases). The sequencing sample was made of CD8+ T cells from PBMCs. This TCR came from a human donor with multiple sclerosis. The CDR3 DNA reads TGTGCCAGCAGCTTGGACTTCCAAGAGACCCAGTACTTC. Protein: CASSLDFQETQYF.